The 12 T cell receptor beta chains below all came from one sample that was sequenced in a study of cytomegalovirus exposure and HLA in healthy donors. PCR employed 60 Vbeta and 13 Jbeta primers. The protocol was immunoSEQ multiplex PCR, while the TCRdb copy is restricted to in-frame clones and leaves out a portion. Its clone listing holds roughly 80,000 clones. The sample consisted of PBMCs. These receptor sequences come from a girl between 10 and 17 years old in good health and CMV-seropositive.

The genes are TRBV11-3 and TRBJ2-5, with a possible D match to TRBD2 (5 bases). V shed 4 bases and J shed 0 bases, with 9 bases lying between them. The CDR3 contains 14 residues. In germline, CDR1 is SGHNT, CDR2 YENEEA. The CDR3 spells CASSSRLNQETQYF. The CDR3, as DNA: TGTGCCAGCAGCTCCCGACTAAACCAAGAGACCCAGTACTTC.

A word on this clone: Other DNA sequences within the sample encode an identical CDR3. This sequence joins TRBV7-2 and TRBJ1-2; 8 nucleotides align to TRBD1. Trimming took 4 bases from V and 6 from J; bases not matched to a gene: 4. Per germline, CDR1 SGHTA and CDR2 FQGNSA. CDR3 length: 13 amino acids. CDR3 DNA: TGTGCCAGCAGCTCGGGACAGGTGCATGGCTACACCTTC. Translating it yields CASSSGQVHGYTF.

The chain has TRBV7-9 and TRBJ1-2; D unresolved. CDR3 length: 14 residues. Germline V gene lookup returns CDR1 SEHNR and CDR2 FQNEAQ (reference sequence). V lost 1 base and J lost 4, with 10 bases in between. In DNA form, the CDR3 reads TGTGCCAGCAGCTTAGTTTTACTTCTCTATGGCTACACCTTC. Protein: CASSLVLLLYGYTF.

The rearrangement links TRBV9 to TRBJ2-6; D gene unclear. The germline V and J ends were trimmed by 6 bases and 0 bases, with 7 bases remaining between them. The CDR3 runs 14 residues. Germline assignment: CDR1 SGDLS and CDR2 YYNGEE. This CDR3 is CASTAGSGANVLTF. Here the CDR3 DNA reads TGTGCCAGCACCGCCGGCTCTGGGGCCAACGTCCTGACTTTC.

The genes are TRBV18 and TRBJ2-7; 7 bases line up with TRBD1. Trimming at V came to 4 bases and at J to 6 bases, leaving 6 bases not matched to a gene. The CDR3 sequence is 13 residues long. The germline CDR1 and CDR2 sequences are KGHSH and LQKENI. This chain's CDR3 is CASSQGQLGEQYV. The CDR3 DNA sequence: TGTGCCAGCTCACAGGGACAGCTGGGCGAGCAGTACGTC.

The J gene is TRBJ2-7, the V gene TRBV15; 7 bases align to TRBD1. J lost 3 bases, V lost 5 bases, and 16 bases had no gene match. CDR1 and CDR2 from the germline V gene are LNHNV and YYDKDF (reference sequence). The CDR3 is 17 amino acids. CDR3 in amino acids: CATSDSRTGAVHYEQYF. The CDR3 nucleotides read TGTGCCACCAGCGATTCAAGGACAGGAGCTGTACACTACGAGCAGTACTTC.

The V call is TRBV6-5, the J call TRBJ2-7; D not certain. Germline loops: CDR1 MNHEY, CDR2 SVGAGI. The CDR3 extends over 13 amino acids. With 2 bases removed from V and 3 bases from J, the gap between germline ends came to 8 bases. CDR3 coding DNA: TGTGCCAGCAGTTACATGGCAGGCTACGAGCAGTACTTC. Residues: CASSYMAGYEQYF.

V and J are TRBV9 and TRBJ1-2; tentative D call: TRBD1 (6 bases). The CDR3 runs to 15 residues. Germline V gene data show CDR1 as SGDLS and CDR2 as YYNGEE. Trimming removed 0 bases at V and 6 bases at J, with 15 bases between. CDR3 amino acids: CASSVAVQGKNGYTF. The CDR3 coding sequence is TGTGCCAGCAGCGTAGCTGTACAGGGTAAAAATGGCTACACCTTC.

This sequence joins TRBV18 and TRBJ2-7; 8 bases map to TRBD2. Germline CDR1 and CDR2: KGHSH and LQKENI. V trimming: 0 bases; J trimming: 2 bases; junction bases outside the gene matches: 6. The CDR3 spans 16 residues. The CDR3 loop reads CASSPPWRGDTYEQYF. CDR3 in DNA: TGTGCCAGCTCACCACCTTGGCGGGGGGATACCTACGAGCAGTACTTC.

To note about this clone: At one boundary the junction diverges from the germline segment, which might be a read error. V is TRBV10-3 and J is TRBJ2-1; D might be TRBD1 (5 bases). This CDR3 region has 17 residues. CDR1 ENHRY and CDR2 SYGVKD come from the germline V gene. As DNA, the CDR3 is TGTGCCATCAGTGGTCAAGCTAGGGGCAGCTCCGACAATGAGCAGTTCTTC. Protein product: CAISGQARGSSDNEQFF.

The chain employs TRBV18 and TRBJ2-1; 8 bases are a match to TRBD1. This CDR3 is 15 amino acids long. Germline loops: CDR1 KGHSH, CDR2 LQKENI. The V gene end was trimmed by 3 bases and the J gene end by 7 bases; junction bases not matched to a gene: 8. The CDR3 here is CASSPDDYRGNEQFF. The CDR3 bases are TGTGCCAGCTCACCCGACGATTACAGGGGGAATGAGCAGTTCTTC.

The rearrangement joins TRBV6-6 to TRBJ1-4; no clear D gene. V lost 4 bases, J lost 7 bases, and 16 bases lay in between. The CDR3 spans 15 residues. CDR1 is MNHNY, CDR2 SVGAGI, per germline (reference sequence). The CDR3: CASSWEGGLSEKLFF. The DNA for the CDR3 is TGTGCCAGCAGTTGGGAGGGCGGGCTTAGTGAAAAACTGTTTTTT.